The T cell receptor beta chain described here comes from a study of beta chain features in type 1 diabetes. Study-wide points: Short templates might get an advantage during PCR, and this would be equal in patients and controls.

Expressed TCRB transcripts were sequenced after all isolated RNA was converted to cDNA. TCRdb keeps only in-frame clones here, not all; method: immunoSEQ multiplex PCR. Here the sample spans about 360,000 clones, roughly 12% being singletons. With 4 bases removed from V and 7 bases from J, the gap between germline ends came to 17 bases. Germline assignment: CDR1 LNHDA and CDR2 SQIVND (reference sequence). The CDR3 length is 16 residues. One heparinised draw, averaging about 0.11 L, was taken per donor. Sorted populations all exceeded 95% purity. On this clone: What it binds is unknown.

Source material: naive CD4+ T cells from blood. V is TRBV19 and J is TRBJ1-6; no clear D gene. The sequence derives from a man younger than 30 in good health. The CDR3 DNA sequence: TGTGCCAGTAGTACCGGCGAGGTTGGTGGCAATTCACCCCTCCACTTT. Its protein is CASSTGEVGGNSPLHF.